These T cell receptor beta chains were read from a single sample in a study of blood T cell repertoires in COVID-19. Sequencing was performed with immunoSEQ multiplex PCR; in TCRdb, only in-frame clones are kept and a portion is missing. The sample includes a few hundred thousand clones, roughly four fifths of them seen just once. Sequencing was performed on peripheral blood. The receptors stem from a woman aged 70 to 79 with COVID-19, enrolled during active disease. The CDR3 runs from the conserved cysteine through the conserved F or W. Each record gives: clone size, D gene, J gene, V gene, CDR3 DNA, CDR3 protein. D genes are given only for firm matches. Only part of the rows carry a size: once, few, many, or a class if the clone is expanded.

size: -
D: TRBD2
J: TRBJ2-7
V: TRBV10-3
DNA: TGTGCCATCAGCCCGGGAGGGGTAACCTACGAGCAGTACTTC
CDR3: CAISPGGVTYEQYF

size: -
D: TRBD2
J: TRBJ2-6
V: TRBV10-3
DNA: TGTGCCATCAGTGGACGGGGGAGGGCTGGGGCCAACGTCCTGACTTTC
CDR3: CAISGRGRAGANVLTF

size: once
D: -
J: TRBJ2-4
V: TRBV29-1
DNA: TGCAGCGTTGAACGAGCGGCCAAAAACATTCAGTACTTC
CDR3: CSVERAAKNIQYF

size: -
D: TRBD1
J: TRBJ1-2
V: TRBV6-5
DNA: TGTGCCAGCAGTCGCCAGGGGGATGGCTACACCTTC
CDR3: CASSRQGDGYTF

size: -
D: TRBD2
J: TRBJ2-1
V: TRBV28
DNA: TGTGCCAGCAGCAACCTAGCGGGAGGCTCCTACAATGAGCAGTTCTTC
CDR3: CASSNLAGGSYNEQFF

size: -
D: -
J: TRBJ1-2
V: TRBV10-3
DNA: TGTGCCATCAGTGAGCTGACAAGGTATGGCTACACCTTC
CDR3: CAISELTRYGYTF

size: once
D: -
J: TRBJ1-1
V: TRBV19
DNA: TGTGCCAGTAGTATCCCCATATTTCAAGGGGGCACTGAAGCTTTCTTT
CDR3: CASSIPIFQGGTEAFF

size: -
D: -
J: TRBJ1-2
V: TRBV6-5
DNA: TGTGCCAGCAGGAAGACAGCTAACTATGGCTACACCTTC
CDR3: CASRKTANYGYTF

size: -
D: TRBD1
J: TRBJ1-2
V: TRBV5-6
DNA: TGTGCCAGCACCCCCAAGGGGGCGGATGGCTACACCTTC
CDR3: CASTPKGADGYTF

size: -
D: TRBD2
J: TRBJ2-7
V: TRBV7-2
DNA: TGTGCCAGCAGCTTAGGTCTTTCTAGCGGGGGGCAGTACTTC
CDR3: CASSLGLSSGGQYF

size: -
D: TRBD2
J: TRBJ2-1
V: TRBV4-3
DNA: TGCGCCAGCAGCCAAGTTTTAGCGGGAGGGGTGATGTACAATGAGCAGTTCTTC
CDR3: CASSQVLAGGVMYNEQFF

size: -
D: -
J: TRBJ1-3
V: TRBV6-2/TRBV6-3
DNA: TGTGCCAGCAGTTCGAGATCCTATTCCTCTGGAAACACCATATATTTT
CDR3: CASSSRSYSSGNTIYF

size: -
D: -
J: TRBJ1-5
V: TRBV5-1
DNA: TGCGCCAGCAGCCAAACCCCAGGGGCCCAGGCACCCCAGCATTTT
CDR3: CASSQTPGAQAPQHF

size: once
D: -
J: TRBJ1-2
V: TRBV27
DNA: TGTGCCAGCAGACGGCAGGGTATCGGCTACACCTTC
CDR3: CASRRQGIGYTF

size: -
D: -
J: TRBJ1-1
V: TRBV5-1
DNA: TGCGCCAGCAGCTTGGCCCAACGGGGGGCTCTGGGGAGCACTGAAGCTTTCTTT
CDR3: CASSLAQRGALGSTEAFF

size: -
D: TRBD2
J: TRBJ2-1
V: TRBV7-9
DNA: TGTGCCAGCAGCCCCTACAAGACTAGCGGGTTGAATGAGCAGTTCTTC
CDR3: CASSPYKTSGLNEQFF

size: -
D: TRBD2
J: TRBJ2-1
V: TRBV2
DNA: TGTGCCAGCAGTGTACTAGCGGGAACAGATGAGCAGTTCTTC
CDR3: CASSVLAGTDEQFF

size: -
D: -
J: TRBJ2-7
V: TRBV18
DNA: TGTGCCAGCGCACGGACAGCGAAGGACTACGAGCAGTACTTC
CDR3: CASARTAKDYEQYF

size: -
D: -
J: TRBJ1-1
V: TRBV5-1
DNA: TGCGCCAGCAGCTTGACACAGGGTAAAGGTGAAGCTTTCTTT
CDR3: CASSLTQGKGEAFF

size: -
D: TRBD1
J: TRBJ2-5
V: TRBV11-3
DNA: TGTGCCAGCAGCTTAGGGGACAGGGGTCGACACGAGACCCAGTACTTC
CDR3: CASSLGDRGRHETQYF

size: -
D: -
J: TRBJ2-1
V: TRBV28
DNA: TGTGCCAGCAGTCCCGGACTAAGGGGAGCCCAGATCTACAATGAGCAGTTCTTC
CDR3: CASSPGLRGAQIYNEQFF

size: -
D: -
J: TRBJ2-1
V: TRBV10-3
DNA: TGTGCCATCAGTGATTATGGTGGCGGACTTTACAATGAGCAGTTCTTC
CDR3: CAISDYGGGLYNEQFF

size: -
D: -
J: TRBJ1-1
V: TRBV5-1
DNA: TGCGCCAGCAGCCCGGCCAGGGGCTTACCTGAAGCTTTCTTT
CDR3: CASSPARGLPEAFF

size: -
D: TRBD2
J: TRBJ2-5
V: TRBV13
DNA: TGTGCCAGCAGTTTAGCGGGTGCGAACCAAGAGACCCAGTACTTC
CDR3: CASSLAGANQETQYF

size: -
D: TRBD1
J: TRBJ1-6
V: TRBV27
DNA: TGTGCCAGCAGTCGGACAGGGGACCGGTCACCCCTCCACTTT
CDR3: CASSRTGDRSPLHF

size: -
D: -
J: TRBJ1-1
V: TRBV11-2
DNA: TGTGCCAGCAGCTTAGTGGCCTGGGGGAGGGCTTTCTTT
CDR3: CASSLVAWGRAFF

size: once
D: -
J: TRBJ1-1
V: TRBV7-3
DNA: TGTGCCAGCAGCCCGGGACATCCGAACACTGAAGCTTTCTTT
CDR3: CASSPGHPNTEAFF

size: few
D: TRBD1
J: TRBJ2-7
V: TRBV29-1
DNA: TGCAGCGTTGAACGCAGGGGGCAATACGAGCAGTACTTC
CDR3: CSVERRGQYEQYF

size: -
D: TRBD1
J: TRBJ1-3
V: TRBV3-1/TRBV3-2
DNA: TGTGCCAGCAGCACCTCCGGGACAGCTCCCACTTTCGACAAATTT
CDR3: CASSTSGTAPTFDKF

size: -
D: -
J: TRBJ2-7
V: TRBV28
DNA: TGTGCCAGCAGCCCCCTCGGAGGGGGGGGTGGGGAGCAGTACTTC
CDR3: CASSPLGGGGGEQYF

size: -
D: TRBD2
J: TRBJ2-7
V: TRBV7-9
DNA: TGTGCCAGCAGCTATAGCGGGAGCTCCTACGAGCAGTACTTC
CDR3: CASSYSGSSYEQYF

size: -
D: TRBD2
J: TRBJ2-3
V: TRBV6-5
DNA: TGTGCCAGCACCAAAGCGGGAGTTGGTACGCAGTATTTT
CDR3: CASTKAGVGTQYF

size: -
D: TRBD1
J: TRBJ2-2
V: TRBV11-3
DNA: TGTGCCAGCAGCTTACGGACAGGGGGCGCTAACACCGGGGAGCTGTTTTTT
CDR3: CASSLRTGGANTGELFF

size: -
D: TRBD2
J: TRBJ2-7
V: TRBV9
DNA: TGTGCCAGCACCCTCGGGGCTAGCGGTTACTACGAGCAGTACTTC
CDR3: CASTLGASGYYEQYF

size: -
D: -
J: TRBJ2-7
V: TRBV7-2
DNA: TGTGCCAGCAGCTCAATGCGTTCCTACGAGCAGTACTTC
CDR3: CASSSMRSYEQYF

size: -
D: -
J: TRBJ1-1
V: TRBV6-2/TRBV6-3
DNA: TGTGCCAGCAGTTACTCGCAGACAGGAGTGAACACTGAAGCTTTCTTT
CDR3: CASSYSQTGVNTEAFF

size: -
D: -
J: TRBJ2-2
V: TRBV7-9
DNA: TGTGCCAGCATCGAGGGCACCGGGGAGCTGTTTTTT
CDR3: CASIEGTGELFF

size: -
D: TRBD2
J: TRBJ2-7
V: TRBV5-4
DNA: TGTGCCAGCAGCTTAACGGGAGGGCCCGGGTCAATTATCTACGAGCAGTACTTC
CDR3: CASSLTGGPGSIIYEQYF

size: once
D: TRBD2
J: TRBJ2-2
V: TRBV19
DNA: TGTGCCAGTAGTAACCCGGGGGGACCGAACACCGGGGAGCTGTTTTTT
CDR3: CASSNPGGPNTGELFF

size: -
D: -
J: TRBJ2-1
V: TRBV4-3
DNA: TGCGCCAGCAGCCAAGATCTCTCAACTATATACAATGAGCAGTTCTTC
CDR3: CASSQDLSTIYNEQFF

size: once
D: -
J: TRBJ2-7
V: TRBV12-3/TRBV12-4
DNA: TGTGCCAGCAGTCGGGGGTTCTACGAGCAGTACTTC
CDR3: CASSRGFYEQYF

size: -
D: -
J: TRBJ2-6
V: TRBV29-1
DNA: TGCAGCGTTGGGGCAGGGGCCGGGGCCAACGTCCTGACTTTC
CDR3: CSVGAGAGANVLTF

size: -
D: TRBD2
J: TRBJ2-1
V: TRBV18
DNA: TGTGCCAGCTCAATGGGACTAGATAACAATGAGCAGTTCTTC
CDR3: CASSMGLDNNEQFF

size: -
D: -
J: TRBJ1-5
V: TRBV2
DNA: TGTGCCAGCCAGCGGGAGCCTTCGATCAATCAGCCCCAGCATTTT
CDR3: CASQREPSINQPQHF

size: -
D: -
J: TRBJ1-6
V: TRBV6-5
DNA: TGTGCCAGCAGTTACGACGTTCCGGGAACCCTCCACTTT
CDR3: CASSYDVPGTLHF

size: -
D: -
J: TRBJ2-7
V: TRBV20-1
DNA: TGCAGTGCTAGAATCGACGAGCAGTACTTC
CDR3: CSARIDEQYF

size: once
D: TRBD2
J: TRBJ2-7
V: TRBV11-3
DNA: TGTGCCAGCAGCTCGAGCGGGAGCTCCTACGAGCAGTACTTC
CDR3: CASSSSGSSYEQYF

size: -
D: TRBD1
J: TRBJ2-5
V: TRBV24-1
DNA: TGTGCCACCAGTGATCAACAGGGGCGCCTTGGGGAGACCCAGTACTTC
CDR3: CATSDQQGRLGETQYF

size: -
D: TRBD1
J: TRBJ1-6
V: TRBV7-6
DNA: TGTGCCAGCAGCTTGAGGGACAGGGAAGATTCACCCCTCCACTTT
CDR3: CASSLRDREDSPLHF

size: -
D: -
J: TRBJ1-1
V: TRBV5-1
DNA: TGCGCCAGCAGCCTACAGGGTCTACCGAACACTGAAGCTTTCTTT
CDR3: CASSLQGLPNTEAFF

size: once
D: TRBD1
J: TRBJ2-1
V: TRBV5-1
DNA: TGCGCCAGCAGCTTGGAGGACAGGAACTACAATGAGCAGTTCTTC
CDR3: CASSLEDRNYNEQFF

size: -
D: TRBD1
J: TRBJ1-5
V: TRBV16
DNA: TGTGCCAGCAGCCAATCTGGACAGGGCCGTGAGCCCCAGCATTTT
CDR3: CASSQSGQGREPQHF

size: -
D: TRBD2
J: TRBJ2-1
V: TRBV5-1
DNA: TGCGCCAGCAGCGTTAGCGGGAGATTAAACAATGAGCAGTTCTTC
CDR3: CASSVSGRLNNEQFF

size: once
D: TRBD1
J: TRBJ1-2
V: TRBV10-3
DNA: TGTGCCATCAACGCAGGGACAGGTGGCTACACCTTC
CDR3: CAINAGTGGYTF

size: -
D: TRBD2
J: TRBJ2-1
V: TRBV30
DNA: TGTGCCTGGAGTACTATTTCCGGGACTAACTACAATGAGCAGTTCTTC
CDR3: CAWSTISGTNYNEQFF